This paragraph reports one T cell receptor beta chain. The source of the sample is a study of response to subunit inactivated influenza vaccine. TCRdb recomputed calls from the RT-PCR reads with MiXCR, one row per CDR3 protein. Of 400,000 to 550,000 distinct CDR3 sequences in the sample, around 25% are singletons; the top ten hold 1.5% to 2%. CDR3 length: 16 amino acids. Trimming pared 1 base from V and 0 bases from J, leaving 12 bases between. Per germline, CDR1 SGDLS and CDR2 YYNGEE. Sequenced here: CD4+ T cells sorted from PBMCs, sampled approximately 5 days after vaccination. The origin of this receptor is a middle-aged man who received an inactivated influenza vaccine. The rearrangement joins TRBV9 to TRBJ2-3; D not resolved. The CDR3 here is CASSVFGGTSTDTQYF. The DNA for the CDR3 is TGTGCCAGCAGCGTATTCGGCGGAACTAGCACAGATACGCAGTATTTT.